The sequence of this TCR beta chain was determined in a study of blood T cells in healthy people across ages. This clonotype has more than one count but fewer than ten. V was pared by 2 bases and J by 9 bases, with 5 bases of the junction left unmatched. This CDR3 has 13 residues. Germline loops: CDR1 SGHRS, CDR2 YFSETQ. The authors ran a second PCR of about 7 to 11 cycles using a sample-barcoded 5' primer and a J-beta primer mix. TCRdb called the 5' RACE reads again in MiXCR, with one record for every CDR3 protein. The sample includes approximately 600,000 distinct CDR3 sequences, 58% of them seen just once.

This chain joins TRBV5-1 and TRBJ2-1; 7 positions match TRBD1. The sample was blood. This TCR came from a man in his 60s in good health. The DNA of the CDR3 is TGCGCCAGCAGCTTCACAGGGGTGGGTGAGCAGTTCTTC. Residues: CASSFTGVGEQFF.